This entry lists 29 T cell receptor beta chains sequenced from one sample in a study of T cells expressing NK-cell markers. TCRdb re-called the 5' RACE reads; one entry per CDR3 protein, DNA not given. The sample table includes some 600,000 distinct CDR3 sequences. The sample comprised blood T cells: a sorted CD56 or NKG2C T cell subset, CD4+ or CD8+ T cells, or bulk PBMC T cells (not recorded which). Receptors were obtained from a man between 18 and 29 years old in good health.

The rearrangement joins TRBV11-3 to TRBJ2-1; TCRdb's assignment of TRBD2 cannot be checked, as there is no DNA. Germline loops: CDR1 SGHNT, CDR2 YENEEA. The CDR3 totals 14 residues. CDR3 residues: CASSFLLASNEQFF.

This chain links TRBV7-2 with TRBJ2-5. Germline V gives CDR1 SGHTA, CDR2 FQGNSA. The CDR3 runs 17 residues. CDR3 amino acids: CASRLVGTADYQETQYF.

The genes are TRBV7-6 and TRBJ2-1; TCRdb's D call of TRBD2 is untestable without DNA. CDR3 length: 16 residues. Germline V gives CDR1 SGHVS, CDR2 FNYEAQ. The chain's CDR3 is CASSLESLGSYNEQFF.

CDR3 in amino acids: CASRLAGSIGYNEQFF. The J gene is TRBJ2-1, the V gene TRBV7-9; TCRdb indicates TRBD2, and absent DNA this call remains unverified. The CDR3 is 16 amino acids. CDR1 and CDR2 (germline): SEHNR, FQNEAQ (reference sequence). The full variable domain, with the rest looked up from reference TRBV7-9 and TRBJ2-1, is DTGVSQNPRHKITKRGQNVTFRCDPISEHNRLYWYRQTLGQGPEFLTYFQNEAQLEKSRLLSDRFSAERPKGSFSTLEIQRTEQGDSAMYLCASRLAGSIGYNEQFFGPGTRLTVL.

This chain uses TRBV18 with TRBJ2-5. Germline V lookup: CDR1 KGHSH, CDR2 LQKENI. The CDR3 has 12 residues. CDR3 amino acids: CASSPIPETQYF.

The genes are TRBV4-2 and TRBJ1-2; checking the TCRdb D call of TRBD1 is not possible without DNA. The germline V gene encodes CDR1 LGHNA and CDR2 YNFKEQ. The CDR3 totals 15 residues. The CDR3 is CASSQGTGANYGYTF.

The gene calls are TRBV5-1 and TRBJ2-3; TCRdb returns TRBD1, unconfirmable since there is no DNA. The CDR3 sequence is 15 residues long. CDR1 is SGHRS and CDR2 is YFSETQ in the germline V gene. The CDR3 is CASSLQGIRTDTQYF.

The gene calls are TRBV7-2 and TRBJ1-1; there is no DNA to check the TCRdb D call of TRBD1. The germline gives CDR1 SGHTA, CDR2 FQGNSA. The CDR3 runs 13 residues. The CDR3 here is CASSWGREFEAFF. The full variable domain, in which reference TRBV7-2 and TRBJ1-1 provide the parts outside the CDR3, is GAGVSQSPSNKVTEKGKDVELRCDPISGHTALYWYRQSLGQGLEFLIYFQGNSAPDKSGLPSDRFSAERTGGSVSTLTIQRTQQEDSAVYLCASSWGREFEAFFGQGTRLTVV.

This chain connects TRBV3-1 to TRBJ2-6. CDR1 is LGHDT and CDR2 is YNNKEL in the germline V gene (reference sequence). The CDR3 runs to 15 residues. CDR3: CASSLTNSGANVLTF. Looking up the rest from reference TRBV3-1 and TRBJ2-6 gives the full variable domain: DTAVSQTPKYLVTQMGNDKSIKCEQNLGHDTMYWYKQDSKKFLKIMFSYNNKELIINETVPNRFSPKSPDKAHLNLHINSLELGDSAVYFCASSLTNSGANVLTFGAGSRLTVL.

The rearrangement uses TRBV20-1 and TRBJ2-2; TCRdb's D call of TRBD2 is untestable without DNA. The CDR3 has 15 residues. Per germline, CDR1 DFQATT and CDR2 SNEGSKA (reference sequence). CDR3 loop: CSAKIAGPNAGELFF.

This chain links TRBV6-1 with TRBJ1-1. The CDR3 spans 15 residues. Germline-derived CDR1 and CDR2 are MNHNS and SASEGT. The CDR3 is CASRQQGGGVTEAFF.

The CDR3 reads CASSQNPDSYNEQFF. The chain combines TRBV4-1 with TRBJ2-1; the D call from TCRdb, TRBD1, cannot be confirmed without DNA. CDR1 is MGHRA, CDR2 YSYEKL, per germline. This CDR3 spans 15 amino acids.

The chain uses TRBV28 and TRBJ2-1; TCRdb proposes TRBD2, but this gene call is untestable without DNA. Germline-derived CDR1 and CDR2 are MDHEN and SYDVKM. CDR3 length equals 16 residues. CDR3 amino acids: CASSLVSGSRHNEQFF.

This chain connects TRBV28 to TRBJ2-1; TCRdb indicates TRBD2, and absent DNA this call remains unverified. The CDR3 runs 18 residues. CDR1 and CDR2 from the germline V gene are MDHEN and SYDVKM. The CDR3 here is CASSSLAGRTQGHDEQFF. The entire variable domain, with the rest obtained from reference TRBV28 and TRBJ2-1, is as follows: DVKVTQSSRYLVKRTGEKVFLECVQDMDHENMFWYRQDPGLGLRLIYFSYDVKMKEKGDIPEGYSVSREKKERFSLILESASTNQTSMYLCASSSLAGRTQGHDEQFFGPGTRLTVL.

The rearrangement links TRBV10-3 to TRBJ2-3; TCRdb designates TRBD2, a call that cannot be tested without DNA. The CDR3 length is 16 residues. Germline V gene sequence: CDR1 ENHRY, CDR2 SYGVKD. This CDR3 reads CAISANSGRAADTQYF.

The CDR3 here is CASSQDDRTSEQYF. The chain is built from TRBV4-2 and TRBJ2-7; the D call of TRBD1 rests on TCRdb alone, since no DNA is present to check it. CDR1 is LGHNA, CDR2 YNFKEQ, per germline. The CDR3 consists of 14 residues.

CDR3 residues: CASTVTSGSKETQYF. The chain is built from TRBV2 and TRBJ2-5; the D gene TCRdb calls, TRBD2, cannot be checked with no DNA. Germline loops: CDR1 SNHLY, CDR2 FYNNEI. The CDR3 totals 15 residues.

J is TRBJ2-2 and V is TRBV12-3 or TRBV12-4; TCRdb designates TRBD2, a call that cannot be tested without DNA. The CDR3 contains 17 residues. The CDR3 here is CASSPRGGETGTGELFF.

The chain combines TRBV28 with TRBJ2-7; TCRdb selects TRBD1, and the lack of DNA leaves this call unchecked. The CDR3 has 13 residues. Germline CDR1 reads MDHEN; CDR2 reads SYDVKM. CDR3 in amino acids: CASSAYRGDEQYF. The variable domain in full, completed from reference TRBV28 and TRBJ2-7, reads DVKVTQSSRYLVKRTGEKVFLECVQDMDHENMFWYRQDPGLGLRLIYFSYDVKMKEKGDIPEGYSVSREKKERFSLILESASTNQTSMYLCASSAYRGDEQYFGPGTRLTVT.

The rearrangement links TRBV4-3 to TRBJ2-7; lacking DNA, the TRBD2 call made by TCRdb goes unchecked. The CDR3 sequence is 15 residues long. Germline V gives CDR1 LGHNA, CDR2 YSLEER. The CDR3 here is CASSQGEGFRDEQYF.

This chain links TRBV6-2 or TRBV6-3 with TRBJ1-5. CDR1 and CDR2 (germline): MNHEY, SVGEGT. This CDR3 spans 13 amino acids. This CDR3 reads CASSPTSNQPQHF.

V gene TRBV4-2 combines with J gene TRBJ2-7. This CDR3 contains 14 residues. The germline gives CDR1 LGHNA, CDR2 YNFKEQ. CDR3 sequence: CASSQGVKDYEQYF.

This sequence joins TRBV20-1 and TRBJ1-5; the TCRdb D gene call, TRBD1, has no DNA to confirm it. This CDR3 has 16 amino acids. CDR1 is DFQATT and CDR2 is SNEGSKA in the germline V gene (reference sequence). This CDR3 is CSASGVGTGSNQPQHF.

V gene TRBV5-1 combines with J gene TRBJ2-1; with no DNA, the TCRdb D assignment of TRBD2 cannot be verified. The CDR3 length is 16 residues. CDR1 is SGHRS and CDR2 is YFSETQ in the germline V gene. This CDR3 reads CASSLTALAGPKEQFF.

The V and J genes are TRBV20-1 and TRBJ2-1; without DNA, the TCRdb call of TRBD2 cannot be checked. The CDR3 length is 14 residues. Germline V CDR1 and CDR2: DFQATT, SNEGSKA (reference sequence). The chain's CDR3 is CSARELAGGNEQFF.

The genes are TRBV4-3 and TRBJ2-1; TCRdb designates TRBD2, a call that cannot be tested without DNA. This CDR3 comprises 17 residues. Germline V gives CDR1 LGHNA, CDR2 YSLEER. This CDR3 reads CASSQDQAGGPGIEQFF.

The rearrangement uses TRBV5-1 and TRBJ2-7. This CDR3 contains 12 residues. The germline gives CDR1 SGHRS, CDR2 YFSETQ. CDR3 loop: CASRDSSYEQYF.

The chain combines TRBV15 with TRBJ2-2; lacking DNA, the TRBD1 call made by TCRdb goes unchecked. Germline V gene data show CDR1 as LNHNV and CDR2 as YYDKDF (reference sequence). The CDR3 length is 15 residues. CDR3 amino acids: CATSRVRGRSGELFF.

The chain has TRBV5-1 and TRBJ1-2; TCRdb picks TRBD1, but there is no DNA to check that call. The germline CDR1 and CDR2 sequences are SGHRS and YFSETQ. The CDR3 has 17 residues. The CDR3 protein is CASSYLWRGQINYGYTF.